Detailed here is one T cell receptor (beta chain). Its target is unknown. From germline, CDR1 is LGHNA and CDR2 YNFKEQ. This CDR3 is built from 14 residues. V gave up 0 bases and J gave up 5 bases, with 11 bases separating them. Assay: immunoSEQ multiplex PCR; the TCRdb copy retains only in-frame clones and omits some. The data hold 110,000 or so clones, with about 92% observed a single time. The source of the sample is a study of siplizumab effects on memory and regulatory T cells. The study, taken as a whole, reports: Tracing alloreactive clones into unstimulated subsets worked for only a minor fraction of them. Major contributors to the alloresponse seemed to be naive T cells, which also appeared more diverse than memory cells. Mappable alloreactive CD4+ clones were on average approximately 70% Treg-derived with siplizumab, about 29% in controls. An assignable naive or memory phenotype was lacking in roughly 80-95% of proliferating CD4+ or CD8+ clones.

The chain links TRBV4-2 to TRBJ2-7, with D possibly matching TRBD1 (6 bases). Sequences were obtained from CD4+ T cells sorted from blood. The receptor was isolated from a human donor in good health. As DNA, the CDR3 is TGTGCCAGCAGCCAAGATGGGACATCGGACGAGCAGTACTTC. Encoded protein: CASSQDGTSDEQYF.